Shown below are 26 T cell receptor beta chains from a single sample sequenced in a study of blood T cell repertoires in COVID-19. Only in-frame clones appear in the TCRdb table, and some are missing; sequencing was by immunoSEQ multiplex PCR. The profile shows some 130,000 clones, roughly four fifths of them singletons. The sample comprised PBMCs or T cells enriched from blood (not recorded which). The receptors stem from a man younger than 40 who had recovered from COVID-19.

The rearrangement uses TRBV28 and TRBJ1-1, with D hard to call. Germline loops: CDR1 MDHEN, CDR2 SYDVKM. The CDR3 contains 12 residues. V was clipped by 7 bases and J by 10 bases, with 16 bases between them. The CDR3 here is CASNSQKFSAFF. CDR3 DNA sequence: TGTGCCAGCAATAGCCAAAAGTTTTCAGCTTTCTTT.

The DNA of the CDR3 is TGTGCCAGTACCTTGGACAGGGACAATCAGCCCCAGCATTTT. This codes for CASTLDRDNQPQHF. The chain joins TRBV19 to TRBJ1-5; TRBD1 aligns across 8 bases. The CDR3 contains 14 residues. With 7 bases clipped from V and 3 bases from J, the junction kept 5 bases outside the gene matches. Germline V CDR1 and CDR2: LNHDA, SQIVND (reference sequence).

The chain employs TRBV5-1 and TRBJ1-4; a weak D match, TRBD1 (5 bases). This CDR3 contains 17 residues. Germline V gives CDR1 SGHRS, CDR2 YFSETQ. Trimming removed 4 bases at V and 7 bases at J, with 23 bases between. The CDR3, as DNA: TGCGCCAGCAGCCCGGAGGGAGGCTCGGCTCAGGGTGAAAAACTGTTTTTT. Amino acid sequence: CASSPEGGSAQGEKLFF.

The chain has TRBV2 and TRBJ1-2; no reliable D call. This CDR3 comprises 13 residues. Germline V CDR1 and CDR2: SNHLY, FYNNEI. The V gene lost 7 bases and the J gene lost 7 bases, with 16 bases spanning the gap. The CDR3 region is CASNMDGLSGYTF. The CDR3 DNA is TGTGCCAGCAATATGGACGGACTCTCTGGCTACACCTTC.

CDR3 nucleotides: TGTGCCAGTAGTCTCCCTGGGGCCAACGTCCTGACTTTC. It codes for CASSLPGANVLTF. The chain carries TRBV19 and TRBJ2-6; D is uncertain. Trimming took 5 bases from V and 2 from J, leaving 4 bases between them. Per the germline V gene, CDR1 is LNHDA and CDR2 is SQIVND (reference sequence). The CDR3 has 13 residues.

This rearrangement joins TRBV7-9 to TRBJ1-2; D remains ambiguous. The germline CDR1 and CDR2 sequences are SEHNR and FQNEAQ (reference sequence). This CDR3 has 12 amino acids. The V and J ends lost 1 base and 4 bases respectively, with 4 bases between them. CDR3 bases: TGTGCCAGCAGCTTAGACGGCTATGGCTACACCTTC. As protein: CASSLDGYGYTF.

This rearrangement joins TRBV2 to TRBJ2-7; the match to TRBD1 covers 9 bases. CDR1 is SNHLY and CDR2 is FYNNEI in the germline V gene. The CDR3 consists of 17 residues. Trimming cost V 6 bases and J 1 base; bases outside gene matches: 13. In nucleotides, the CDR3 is TGTGCCAGCAGGAGGGACAGGGAGGGACTTATATCCTACGAGCAGTACTTC. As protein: CASRRDREGLISYEQYF.

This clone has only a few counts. CDR3 in amino acids: CASSLDPRDTQYF. The CDR3 nucleotides read TGTGCCAGCAGCTTGGACCCGCGGGATACGCAGTATTTT. The rearrangement joins TRBV5-5 to TRBJ2-3; D gene unclear. The CDR3 is 13 amino acids. Trimming stripped 0 bases from V and 6 bases from J, with 8 bases between. In germline, CDR1 is SGHKS, CDR2 YYEKEE (reference sequence).

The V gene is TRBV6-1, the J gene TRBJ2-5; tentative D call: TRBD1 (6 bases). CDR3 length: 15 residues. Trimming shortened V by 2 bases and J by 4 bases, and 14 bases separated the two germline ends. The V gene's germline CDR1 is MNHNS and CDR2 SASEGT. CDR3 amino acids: CASSELPGARETQYF. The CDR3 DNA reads TGTGCCAGCAGTGAATTGCCAGGGGCTAGAGAGACCCAGTACTTC.

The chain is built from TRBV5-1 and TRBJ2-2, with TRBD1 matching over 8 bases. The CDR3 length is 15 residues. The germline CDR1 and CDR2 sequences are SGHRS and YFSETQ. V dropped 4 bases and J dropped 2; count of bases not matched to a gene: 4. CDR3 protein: CASSRAGGNTGELFF. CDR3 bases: TGCGCCAGCAGCAGGGCAGGGGGCAACACCGGGGAGCTGTTTTTT.

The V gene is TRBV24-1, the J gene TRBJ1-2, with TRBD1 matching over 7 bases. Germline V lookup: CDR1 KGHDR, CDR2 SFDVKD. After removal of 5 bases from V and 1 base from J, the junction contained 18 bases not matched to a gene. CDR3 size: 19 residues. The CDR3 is CATSVISTVRDSFNYGYTF. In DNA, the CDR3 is TGTGCCACCAGTGTTATTTCCACCGTACGGGACAGCTTTAACTATGGCTACACCTTC.

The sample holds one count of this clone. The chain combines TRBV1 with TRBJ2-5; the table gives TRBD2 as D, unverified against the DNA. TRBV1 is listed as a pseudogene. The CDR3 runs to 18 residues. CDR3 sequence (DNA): TGCACCAGCAGTCCTACACTCCCCGGGAGACATGACCAAGAGACCCAGTACTTC. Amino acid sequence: CTSSPTLPGRHDQETQYF.

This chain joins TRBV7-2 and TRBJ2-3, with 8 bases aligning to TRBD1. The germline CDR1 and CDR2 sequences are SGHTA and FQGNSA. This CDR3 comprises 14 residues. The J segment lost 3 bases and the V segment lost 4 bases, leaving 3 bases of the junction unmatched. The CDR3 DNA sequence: TGTGCCAGCAGCTCAGGGGGCGCGACAGATACGCAGTATTTT. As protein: CASSSGGATDTQYF.

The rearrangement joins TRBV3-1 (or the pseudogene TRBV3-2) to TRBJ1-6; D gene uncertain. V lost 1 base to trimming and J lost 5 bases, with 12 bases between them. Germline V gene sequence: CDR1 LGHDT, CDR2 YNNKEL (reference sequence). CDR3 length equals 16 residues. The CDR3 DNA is TGTGCCAGCAGCCAAGTAGGTTTTGGAGATAATTCACCCCTCCACTTT. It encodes CASSQVGFGDNSPLHF.

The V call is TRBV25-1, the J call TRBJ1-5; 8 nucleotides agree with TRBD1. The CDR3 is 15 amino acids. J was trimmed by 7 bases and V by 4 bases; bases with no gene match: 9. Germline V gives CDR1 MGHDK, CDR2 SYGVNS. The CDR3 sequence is CASSVRDRRFQPQHF. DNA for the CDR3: TGTGCCAGCAGTGTCCGGGACAGGCGTTTCCAGCCCCAGCATTTT.

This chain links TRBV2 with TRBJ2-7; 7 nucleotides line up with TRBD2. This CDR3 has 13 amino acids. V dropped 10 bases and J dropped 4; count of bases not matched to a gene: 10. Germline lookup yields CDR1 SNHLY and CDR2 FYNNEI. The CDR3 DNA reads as TGTGCCAAGAGCGGGAAGACGAGGTACGAGCAGTACTTC. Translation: CAKSGKTRYEQYF.

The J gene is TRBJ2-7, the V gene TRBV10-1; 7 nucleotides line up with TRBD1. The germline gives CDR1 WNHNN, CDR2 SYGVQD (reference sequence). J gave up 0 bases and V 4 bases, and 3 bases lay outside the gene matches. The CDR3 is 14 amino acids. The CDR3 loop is CASSAGTASYEQYF. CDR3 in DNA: TGCGCCAGCAGTGCCGGGACAGCCTCCTACGAGCAGTACTTC.

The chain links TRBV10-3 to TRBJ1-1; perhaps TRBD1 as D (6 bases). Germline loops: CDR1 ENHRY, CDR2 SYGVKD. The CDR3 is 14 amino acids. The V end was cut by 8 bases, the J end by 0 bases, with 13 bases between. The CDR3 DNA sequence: TGTGCCATCGCGGGGGGGCGGATGAACACTGAAGCTTTCTTT. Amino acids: CAIAGGRMNTEAFF.

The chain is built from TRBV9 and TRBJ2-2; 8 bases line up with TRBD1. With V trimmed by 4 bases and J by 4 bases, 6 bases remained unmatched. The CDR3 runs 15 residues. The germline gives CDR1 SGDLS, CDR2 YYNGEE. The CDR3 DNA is TGTGCCAGCAGCCCCAGGGGGCACGGCACCGGGGAGCTGTTTTTT. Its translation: CASSPRGHGTGELFF. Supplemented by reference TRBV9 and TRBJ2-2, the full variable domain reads DSGVTQTPKHLITATGQRVTLRCSPRSGDLSVYWYQQSLDQGLQFLIQYYNGEERAKGNILERFSAQQFPDLHSELNLSSLELGDSALYFCASSPRGHGTGELFFGEGSRLTVL.

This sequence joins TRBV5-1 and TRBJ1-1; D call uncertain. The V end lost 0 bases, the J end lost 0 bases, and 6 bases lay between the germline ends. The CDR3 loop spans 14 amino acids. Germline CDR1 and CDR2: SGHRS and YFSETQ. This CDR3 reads CASSLGPVNTEAFF. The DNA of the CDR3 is TGCGCCAGCAGCTTGGGTCCAGTGAACACTGAAGCTTTCTTT.

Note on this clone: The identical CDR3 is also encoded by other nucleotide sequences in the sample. The CDR3 region is CASSRTGGYGYTF. DNA of the CDR3: TGTGCCAGCAGTCGGACAGGGGGCTATGGCTACACCTTC. The chain combines TRBV6-5 with TRBJ1-2, with TRBD1 identical over 10 bases. Germline V gives CDR1 MNHEY, CDR2 SVGAGI. There are 13 residues in the CDR3. J lost 4 bases, V lost 5 bases, and 1 base had no gene match.

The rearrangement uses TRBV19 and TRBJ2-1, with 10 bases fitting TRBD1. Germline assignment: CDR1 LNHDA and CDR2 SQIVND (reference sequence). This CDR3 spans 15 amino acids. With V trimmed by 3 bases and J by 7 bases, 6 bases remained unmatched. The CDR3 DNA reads TGTGCCAGTAGTATTACCGGGACAGGGGCAAATGAGCAGTTCTTC. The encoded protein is CASSITGTGANEQFF. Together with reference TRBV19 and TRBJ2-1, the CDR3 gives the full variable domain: DGGITQSPKYLFRKEGQNVTLSCEQNLNHDAMYWYRQDPGQGLRLIYYSQIVNDFQKGDIAEGYSVSREKKESFPLTVTSAQKNPTAFYLCASSITGTGANEQFFGPGTRLTVL.

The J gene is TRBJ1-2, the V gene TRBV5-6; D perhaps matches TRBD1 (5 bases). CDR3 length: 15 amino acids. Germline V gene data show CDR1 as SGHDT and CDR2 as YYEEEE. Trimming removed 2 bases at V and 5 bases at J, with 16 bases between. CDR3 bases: TGTGCCAGCAGCTTCGGCCAGGGAGGCCCTTATGGCTACACCTTC. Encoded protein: CASSFGQGGPYGYTF.

The CDR3 region has the DNA TGTGCTAGTGGTTTGCGTCCCAACACCGGGGAGCTGTTTTTT. Translation gives CASGLRPNTGELFF. The chain is built from TRBV12-5 and TRBJ2-2; D not resolved. This CDR3 comprises 14 residues. Trimming stripped 2 bases from V and 2 bases from J, with 6 bases between. In germline, CDR1 is LGHNT, CDR2 FRNRAP.

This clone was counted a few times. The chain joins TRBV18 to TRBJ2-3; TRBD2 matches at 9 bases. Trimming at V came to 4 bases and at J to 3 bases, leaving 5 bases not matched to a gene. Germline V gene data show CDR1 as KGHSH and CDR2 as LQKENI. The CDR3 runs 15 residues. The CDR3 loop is CASSLTSGRTDTQYF. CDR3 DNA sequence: TGTGCCAGCTCACTGACTAGCGGTCGTACAGATACGCAGTATTTT. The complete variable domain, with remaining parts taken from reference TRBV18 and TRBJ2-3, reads NAGVMQNPRHLVRRRGQEARLRCSPMKGHSHVYWYRQLPEEGLKFMVYLQKENIIDESGMPKERFSAEFPKEGPSILRIQQVVRGDSAAYFCASSLTSGRTDTQYFGPGTRLTVL.

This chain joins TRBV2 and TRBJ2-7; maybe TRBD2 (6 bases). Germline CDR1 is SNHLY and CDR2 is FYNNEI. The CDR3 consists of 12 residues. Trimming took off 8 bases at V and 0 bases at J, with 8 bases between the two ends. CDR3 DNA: TGTGCCAGCGGCGGGACCTCCTACGAGCAGTACTTC. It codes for CASGGTSYEQYF.